This is a list of T cell receptor beta chains from one sample in a study of blood T cell repertoires in COVID-19. TCRdb's table, derived via immunoSEQ multiplex PCR, lists solely in-frame clones and lacks some. The data contain under 250,000 clones, around 90% of them singletons. Sequenced material: peripheral blood. The receptor set was obtained from a man younger than 40 with acute or convalescent COVID-19. CDR3s include the opening cysteine and the closing phenylalanine or tryptophan. D genes are given only for firm matches. Only some rows state a clone size, as once, few, many or a class for expanded clones.

v_call: TRBV23-1; j_call: TRBJ2-1; clone_size: NA; d_call: TRBD2; cdr3_aa: CASSQVFSGRFNEQFF; cdr3_nt: TGCGCCAGCAGTCAAGTTTTCAGCGGGAGGTTCAATGAGCAGTTCTTC
v_call: TRBV9; j_call: TRBJ1-2; clone_size: NA; d_call: NA; cdr3_aa: CASSGYRETNYGYTF; cdr3_nt: TGTGCCAGCAGCGGTTACAGGGAAACTAACTATGGCTACACCTTC
v_call: TRBV14; j_call: TRBJ2-3; clone_size: NA; d_call: TRBD1; cdr3_aa: CASSLPGTGTLYTQYF; cdr3_nt: TGTGCCAGCAGCCTCCCCGGGACAGGGACCTTGTATACGCAGTATTTT
v_call: TRBV3-1/TRBV3-2; j_call: TRBJ2-1; clone_size: NA; d_call: NA; cdr3_aa: CASRGAYEQFF; cdr3_nt: TGTGCCAGCAGGGGGGCTTACGAGCAGTTCTTC
v_call: TRBV19; j_call: TRBJ1-5; clone_size: NA; d_call: NA; cdr3_aa: CASSIVQGYARNQPQHF; cdr3_nt: TGTGCCAGTAGTATAGTACAGGGCTACGCGCGGAATCAGCCCCAGCATTTT
v_call: TRBV7-2; j_call: TRBJ2-7; clone_size: NA; d_call: NA; cdr3_aa: CASSLGTRGVGYEQYF; cdr3_nt: TGTGCCAGCAGCTTAGGTACCAGGGGGGTGGGCTACGAGCAGTACTTC
v_call: TRBV12-2; j_call: TRBJ1-2; clone_size: NA; d_call: NA; cdr3_aa: CASRSIEVPNGYTF; cdr3_nt: TGTGCAAGTCGCTCCATAGAAGTACCTAATGGCTACACCTTC
v_call: TRBV5-1; j_call: TRBJ1-2; clone_size: NA; d_call: NA; cdr3_aa: CASSLAGFNTGYTF; cdr3_nt: TGCGCCAGCAGCTTGGCAGGGTTCAACACTGGCTACACCTTC
v_call: TRBV12-3/TRBV12-4; j_call: TRBJ1-2; clone_size: NA; d_call: NA; cdr3_aa: CASSLGRNYGYTF; cdr3_nt: TGTGCCAGCAGTTTAGGCAGGAACTATGGCTACACCTTC
v_call: TRBV19; j_call: TRBJ2-7; clone_size: NA; d_call: NA; cdr3_aa: CASSIGDIGTYEQYF; cdr3_nt: TGTGCCAGTAGTATAGGGGACATCGGAACCTACGAGCAGTACTTC
v_call: TRBV7-3; j_call: TRBJ2-7; clone_size: NA; d_call: NA; cdr3_aa: CASSLTGTPNYEQYF; cdr3_nt: TGTGCCAGCAGCTTAACCGGGACTCCTAACTACGAGCAGTACTTC
v_call: TRBV6-5; j_call: TRBJ2-7; clone_size: NA; d_call: TRBD1; cdr3_aa: CASTPGDRRYEQYF; cdr3_nt: TGTGCCAGCACCCCAGGGGACAGACGCTACGAGCAGTACTTC
v_call: TRBV19; j_call: TRBJ2-7; clone_size: NA; d_call: TRBD1; cdr3_aa: CASSPTGTGDSEQYF; cdr3_nt: TGTGCCAGTAGTCCCACCGGGACAGGGGACTCCGAGCAGTACTTC
v_call: TRBV11-2; j_call: TRBJ1-2; clone_size: NA; d_call: TRBD1; cdr3_aa: CASSIPYRGRLSGYTF; cdr3_nt: TGTGCCAGCAGCATACCCTACAGGGGGCGGTTGAGTGGCTACACCTTC
v_call: TRBV2; j_call: TRBJ2-1; clone_size: many; d_call: NA; cdr3_aa: CASSEPFDNEQFF; cdr3_nt: TGTGCCAGCAGCGAACCGTTCGACAATGAGCAGTTCTTC
v_call: TRBV7-3; j_call: TRBJ2-5; clone_size: NA; d_call: TRBD2; cdr3_aa: CASSTLAGVGETQYF; cdr3_nt: TGTGCCAGCAGCACGTTAGCGGGAGTGGGAGAGACCCAGTACTTC
v_call: TRBV15; j_call: TRBJ1-5; clone_size: NA; d_call: NA; cdr3_aa: CATSTQIGAGNQPQHF; cdr3_nt: TGTGCCACCAGCACACAAATAGGGGCGGGCAATCAGCCCCAGCATTTT
v_call: TRBV24-1; j_call: TRBJ2-7; clone_size: NA; d_call: NA; cdr3_aa: CATTDSLSYEQYF; cdr3_nt: TGTGCCACCACCGACAGTCTATCCTACGAGCAGTACTTC
v_call: TRBV2; j_call: TRBJ1-3; clone_size: NA; d_call: NA; cdr3_aa: CASTGDFSGNTIYF; cdr3_nt: TGTGCCAGCACCGGGGACTTCTCTGGAAACACCATATATTTT
v_call: TRBV6-1; j_call: TRBJ2-1; clone_size: NA; d_call: TRBD2; cdr3_aa: CASSELAGSAGEQFF; cdr3_nt: TGTGCCAGCAGTGAGTTAGCGGGATCGGCCGGTGAGCAGTTCTTC
v_call: TRBV28; j_call: TRBJ2-7; clone_size: NA; d_call: TRBD2; cdr3_aa: CASSSGGDTSYEQYF; cdr3_nt: TGTGCCAGCAGTTCCGGGGGGGACACCTCCTACGAGCAGTACTTC
v_call: TRBV30; j_call: TRBJ1-5; clone_size: NA; d_call: NA; cdr3_aa: CAWSVGVGPQPQHF; cdr3_nt: TGTGCCTGGAGTGTAGGGGTGGGTCCCCAGCCCCAGCATTTT
v_call: TRBV28; j_call: TRBJ1-6; clone_size: many; d_call: NA; cdr3_aa: CASRAGGHYSPLHF; cdr3_nt: TGTGCCAGCAGGGCTGGGGGCCACTATTCACCCCTCCACTTT
v_call: TRBV28; j_call: TRBJ1-5; clone_size: NA; d_call: NA; cdr3_aa: CAANRASNQPQHF; cdr3_nt: TGTGCCGCGAACAGGGCCAGCAATCAGCCCCAGCATTTT
v_call: TRBV19; j_call: TRBJ1-2; clone_size: NA; d_call: TRBD1; cdr3_aa: CASSTPTGVWYGYTF; cdr3_nt: TGTGCCAGTAGTACCCCGACAGGGGTTTGGTATGGCTACACCTTC
v_call: TRBV5-1; j_call: TRBJ2-7; clone_size: NA; d_call: NA; cdr3_aa: CASSLAFGQGFYEQYF; cdr3_nt: TGCGCCAGCAGCTTGGCTTTCGGGCAGGGGTTCTACGAGCAGTACTTC
v_call: TRBV4-1; j_call: TRBJ1-5; clone_size: NA; d_call: NA; cdr3_aa: CASSQTGTPSQPQHF; cdr3_nt: TGCGCCAGCAGCCAAACCGGGACACCCTCCCAGCCCCAGCATTTT
v_call: TRBV29-1; j_call: TRBJ1-1; clone_size: NA; d_call: NA; cdr3_aa: CSATDNERKAFF; cdr3_nt: TGCAGCGCAACTGACAACGAACGAAAAGCTTTCTTT
v_call: TRBV3-1/TRBV3-2; j_call: TRBJ2-5; clone_size: NA; d_call: NA; cdr3_aa: CASSLRTIQETQYF; cdr3_nt: TGTGCCAGCAGCCTTAGGACAATCCAAGAGACCCAGTACTTC
v_call: TRBV30; j_call: TRBJ1-5; clone_size: NA; d_call: NA; cdr3_aa: CAWRAEFSNQPQHF; cdr3_nt: TGTGCCTGGAGAGCGGAATTCAGCAATCAGCCCCAGCATTTT
v_call: TRBV5-8; j_call: TRBJ1-2; clone_size: NA; d_call: NA; cdr3_aa: CASRWGRQDYGYTF; cdr3_nt: TGTGCCAGCAGATGGGGGAGGCAAGACTATGGCTACACCTTC
v_call: TRBV28; j_call: TRBJ2-1; clone_size: NA; d_call: NA; cdr3_aa: CASSLLADNEQFF; cdr3_nt: TGTGCCAGCAGTTTATTGGCCGACAATGAGCAGTTCTTC
v_call: TRBV30; j_call: TRBJ2-7; clone_size: NA; d_call: TRBD2; cdr3_aa: CAWSVRLAGVYEQYF; cdr3_nt: TGTGCCTGGAGTGTACGCCTAGCGGGAGTCTACGAGCAGTACTTC
v_call: TRBV19; j_call: TRBJ2-7; clone_size: once; d_call: TRBD1; cdr3_aa: CASRDRDYEQYF; cdr3_nt: TGTGCCAGCAGGGACAGGGACTACGAGCAGTACTTC
v_call: TRBV3-1/TRBV3-2; j_call: TRBJ2-7; clone_size: NA; d_call: TRBD2; cdr3_aa: CASSQGPTSGRTQYF; cdr3_nt: TGTGCCAGCAGCCAAGGTCCGACTAGCGGAAGAACGCAGTACTTC
v_call: TRBV4-1; j_call: TRBJ1-5; clone_size: once; d_call: TRBD1; cdr3_aa: CASSQEQGRRDQPQHF; cdr3_nt: TGCGCCAGCAGCCAAGAACAGGGGCGTCGGGATCAGCCCCAGCATTTT
v_call: TRBV30; j_call: TRBJ1-5; clone_size: NA; d_call: NA; cdr3_aa: CAWSVRGNQPQHF; cdr3_nt: TGTGCCTGGAGCGTCCGGGGCAATCAGCCCCAGCATTTT
v_call: TRBV29-1; j_call: TRBJ2-3; clone_size: NA; d_call: TRBD2; cdr3_aa: CSVEWTSGKDTQYF; cdr3_nt: TGCAGCGTTGAATGGACTAGCGGGAAAGATACGCAGTATTTT
v_call: TRBV7-9; j_call: TRBJ2-1; clone_size: NA; d_call: TRBD1; cdr3_aa: CASGTGTEPYNEQFF; cdr3_nt: TGTGCCAGCGGTACCGGGACAGAGCCCTACAATGAGCAGTTCTTC
v_call: TRBV28; j_call: TRBJ1-2; clone_size: NA; d_call: NA; cdr3_aa: CASSLNYGYTF; cdr3_nt: TGTGCCAGCAGTCTGAACTATGGCTACACCTTC
v_call: TRBV28; j_call: TRBJ2-7; clone_size: many; d_call: NA; cdr3_aa: CASSLLAGLYEQYF; cdr3_nt: TGTGCCAGCAGTCTACTAGCAGGGCTTTACGAGCAGTACTTC
v_call: TRBV5-4; j_call: TRBJ2-2; clone_size: NA; d_call: NA; cdr3_aa: CASSLKQGRGTGELFF; cdr3_nt: TGTGCCAGCAGCTTGAAGCAGGGGCGCGGCACCGGGGAGCTGTTTTTT
v_call: TRBV3-1/TRBV3-2; j_call: TRBJ2-2; clone_size: NA; d_call: TRBD2; cdr3_aa: CASSPLAGGVTGELFF; cdr3_nt: TGTGCCAGCAGCCCTCTAGCGGGAGGGGTTACCGGGGAGCTGTTTTTT
v_call: TRBV30; j_call: TRBJ2-7; clone_size: NA; d_call: NA; cdr3_aa: CAWRFQGVYEQYF; cdr3_nt: TGTGCCTGGAGGTTCCAGGGTGTATACGAGCAGTACTTC
v_call: TRBV28; j_call: TRBJ2-1; clone_size: NA; d_call: TRBD2; cdr3_aa: CASRTPQSGGADEQFF; cdr3_nt: TGTGCCAGCAGGACCCCTCAAAGCGGGGGGGCCGATGAGCAGTTCTTC
v_call: TRBV28; j_call: TRBJ1-5; clone_size: NA; d_call: NA; cdr3_aa: CASSTDTLRRSNQPQHF; cdr3_nt: TGTGCCAGCAGTACCGACACACTCCGGAGGAGCAATCAGCCCCAGCATTTT
v_call: TRBV6-5; j_call: TRBJ2-3; clone_size: NA; d_call: TRBD2; cdr3_aa: CASSYSRAGGTDTQYF; cdr3_nt: TGTGCCAGCAGTTACTCGAGGGCGGGGGGCACAGATACGCAGTATTTT
v_call: TRBV7-9; j_call: TRBJ2-3; clone_size: once; d_call: NA; cdr3_aa: CASTFEAPTDTQYF; cdr3_nt: TGTGCCAGCACCTTCGAAGCCCCCACAGATACGCAGTATTTT